This T cell receptor beta chain was captured by sequencing in a study of blood T cell repertoires in COVID-19. Study as a whole: The origin of the acute and convalescent COVID-19 samples was the United States, Italy and Spain. The analysed material was cDNA or gDNA that came from T cells, B-cell-depleted T cells, or PBMCs.

Original handling: Cell counts per sample came from amplifying reference gene primers. Clones were sequenced by immunoSEQ multiplex PCR, and TCRdb holds only the in-frame ones, with some missing. The DNA was the basis for D and trimming; V, J and clone size are from that table. The table includes some 150,000 clones, 85% to 90% detected once. The CDR3 length is 13 residues. V was clipped by 5 bases and J by 7 bases; unmatched bases: 5. Germline-derived CDR1 and CDR2 are SGHTA and FQGTGA. The sequencing sample was made of peripheral blood. The chain recombines TRBV7-3 with TRBJ2-1; TRBD1 matches 7 bases. This TCR derives from a woman between 35 and 50 years old with acute or convalescent COVID-19. The chain's CDR3 is CASSPGTANEQFF. The CDR3 coding sequence is TGTGCCAGCAGCCCCGGGACAGCGAATGAGCAGTTCTTC.